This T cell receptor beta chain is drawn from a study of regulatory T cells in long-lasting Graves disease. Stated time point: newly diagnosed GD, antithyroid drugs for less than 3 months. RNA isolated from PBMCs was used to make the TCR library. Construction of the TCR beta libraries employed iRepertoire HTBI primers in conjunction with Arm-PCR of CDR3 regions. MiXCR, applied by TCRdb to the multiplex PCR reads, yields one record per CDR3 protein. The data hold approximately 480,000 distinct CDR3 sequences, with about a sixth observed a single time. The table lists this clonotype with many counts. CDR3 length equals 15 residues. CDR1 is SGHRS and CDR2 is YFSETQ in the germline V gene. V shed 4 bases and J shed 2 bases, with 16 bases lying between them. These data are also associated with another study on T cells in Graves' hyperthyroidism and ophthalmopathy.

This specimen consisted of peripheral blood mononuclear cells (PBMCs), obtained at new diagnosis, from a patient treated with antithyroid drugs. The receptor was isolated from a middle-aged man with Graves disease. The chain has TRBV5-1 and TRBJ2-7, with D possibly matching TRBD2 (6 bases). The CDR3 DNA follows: TGCGCCAGCAGCATACGGGAGATTCCCCCCTACGAGCAGTACTTC. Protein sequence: CASSIREIPPYEQYF.